This T cell receptor beta chain was documented in a study of neurological immune-mediated disorders. The overall study: Of the approximately 35 patients with multiple sclerosis, about 31 had relapsing-remitting MS, whereas the remaining 3 had secondary progressive MS. Study results and limitations: The authors found no clinical or MRI feature associated with the multiple sclerosis repertoire cluster.

MiXCR, run by TCRdb on the 5' RACE reads, gives a single entry per CDR3 protein. The sample consists of about 62,000 distinct CDR3 sequences, 4% to 6% of them appearing once. V lost 5 bases and J lost 10; bases outside the gene matches: 11. The CDR3 has 14 residues. This clonotype has at least ten counts. What it recognizes is unknown. The sample comprised PBMCs. This receptor was taken from a woman between 45 and 60 years old with multiple sclerosis. The genes are TRBV12-3 or TRBV12-4 and TRBJ2-1; TRBD2 matches 7 bases. CDR3 DNA sequence: TGTGCCAGCAGTCCCTCGGGACTAACGGGCGAGCAGTTCTTC. Protein product: CASSPSGLTGEQFF.